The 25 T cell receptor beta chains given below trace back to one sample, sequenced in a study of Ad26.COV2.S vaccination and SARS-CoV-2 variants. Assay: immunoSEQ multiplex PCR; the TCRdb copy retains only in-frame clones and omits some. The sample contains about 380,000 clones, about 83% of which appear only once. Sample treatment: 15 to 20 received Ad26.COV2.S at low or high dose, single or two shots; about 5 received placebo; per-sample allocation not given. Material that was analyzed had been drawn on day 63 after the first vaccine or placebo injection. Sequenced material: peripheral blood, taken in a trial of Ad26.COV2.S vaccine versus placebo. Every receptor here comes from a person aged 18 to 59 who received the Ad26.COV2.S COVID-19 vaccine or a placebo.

The CDR3 sequence: CASSVLAGSYNEQFF. In DNA form, the CDR3 reads TGTGCCAGCAGCGTCCTAGCGGGGTCCTACAATGAGCAGTTCTTC. The rearrangement links TRBV9 to TRBJ2-1; TRBD2 matches 9 bases. J was trimmed by 1 base and V by 2 bases; bases with no gene match: 1. Germline V lookup: CDR1 SGDLS, CDR2 YYNGEE. The CDR3 is 15 amino acids.

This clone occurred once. The CDR3 sequence is CASSLIRGWAGELFF. The CDR3 region has the DNA TGTGCCAGCAGCCTAATCAGGGGTTGGGCCGGGGAGCTGTTTTTT. V gene TRBV6-2 or TRBV6-3 combines with J gene TRBJ2-2, with D perhaps TRBD1 (6 bases). CDR1 and CDR2 (germline): MNHEY, SVGEGT. V was clipped by 6 bases and J by 6 bases, with 17 bases between them. This CDR3 contains 15 residues.

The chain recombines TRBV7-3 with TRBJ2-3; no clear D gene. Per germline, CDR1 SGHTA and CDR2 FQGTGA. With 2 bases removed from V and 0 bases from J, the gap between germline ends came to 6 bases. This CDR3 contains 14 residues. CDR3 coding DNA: TGTGCCAGCAGCTTAGACGGGAGCACAGATACGCAGTATTTT. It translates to CASSLDGSTDTQYF.

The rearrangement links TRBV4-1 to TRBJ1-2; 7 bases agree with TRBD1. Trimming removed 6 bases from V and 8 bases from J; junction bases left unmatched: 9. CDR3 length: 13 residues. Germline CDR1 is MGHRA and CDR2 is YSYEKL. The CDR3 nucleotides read TGCGCCAGCAGTCAGACAGGGACCGACGGCTACACCTTC. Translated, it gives CASSQTGTDGYTF.

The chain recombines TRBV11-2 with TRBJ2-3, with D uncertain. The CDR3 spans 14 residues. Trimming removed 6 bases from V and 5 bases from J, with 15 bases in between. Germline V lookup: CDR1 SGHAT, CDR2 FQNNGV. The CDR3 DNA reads TGTGCCAGCAGGTCTGTCCCCGGTAGAGATACGCAGTATTTT. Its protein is CASRSVPGRDTQYF. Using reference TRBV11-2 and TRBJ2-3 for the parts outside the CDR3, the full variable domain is EAGVAQSPRYKIIEKRQSVAFWCNPISGHATLYWYQQILGQGPKLLIQFQNNGVVDDSQLPKDRFSAERLKGVDSTLKIQPAKLEDSAVYLCASRSVPGRDTQYFGPGTRLTVL.

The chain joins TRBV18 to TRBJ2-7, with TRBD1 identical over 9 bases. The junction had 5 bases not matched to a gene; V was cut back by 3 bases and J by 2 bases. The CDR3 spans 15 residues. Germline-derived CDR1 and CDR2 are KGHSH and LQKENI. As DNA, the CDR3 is TGTGCCAGCTCACCCCCGGGACAGGGCACCTACGAGCAGTACTTC. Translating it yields CASSPPGQGTYEQYF.

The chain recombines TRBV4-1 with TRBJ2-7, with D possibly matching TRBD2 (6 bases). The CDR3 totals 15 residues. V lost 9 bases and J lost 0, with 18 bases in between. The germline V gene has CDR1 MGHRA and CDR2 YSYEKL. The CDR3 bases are TGCGCCAGGACACTTTTCGGGGGTAGCTCCTACGAGCAGTACTTC. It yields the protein CARTLFGGSSYEQYF.

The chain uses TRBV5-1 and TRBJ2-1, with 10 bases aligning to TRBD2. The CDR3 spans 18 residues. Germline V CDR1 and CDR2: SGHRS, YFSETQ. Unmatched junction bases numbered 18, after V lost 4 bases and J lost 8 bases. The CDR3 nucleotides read TGCGCCAGCAGCGCGGGGGATCCCGGGACTAGCGCAGCGGATGAGCAGTTCTTC. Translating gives CASSAGDPGTSAADEQFF.

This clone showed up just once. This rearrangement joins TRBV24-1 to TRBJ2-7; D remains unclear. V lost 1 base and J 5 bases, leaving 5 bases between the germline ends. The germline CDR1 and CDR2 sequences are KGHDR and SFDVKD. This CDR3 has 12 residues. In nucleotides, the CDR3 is TGTGCCACCAGTGATTTTAGGAACGAGCAGTACTTC. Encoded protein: CATSDFRNEQYF.

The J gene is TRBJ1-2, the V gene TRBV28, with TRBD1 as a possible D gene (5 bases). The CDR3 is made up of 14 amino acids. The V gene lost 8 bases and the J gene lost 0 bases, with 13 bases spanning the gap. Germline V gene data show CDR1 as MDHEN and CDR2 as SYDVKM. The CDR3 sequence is CASYPPGANYGYTF. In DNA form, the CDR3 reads TGTGCCAGCTATCCACCGGGGGCTAACTATGGCTACACCTTC.

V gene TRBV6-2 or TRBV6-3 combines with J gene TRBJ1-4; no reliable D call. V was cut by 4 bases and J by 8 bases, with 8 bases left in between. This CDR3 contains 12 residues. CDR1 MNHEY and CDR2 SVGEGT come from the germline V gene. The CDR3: CASSWEKEKLFF. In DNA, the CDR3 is TGTGCCAGCAGTTGGGAGAAAGAAAAACTGTTTTTT.

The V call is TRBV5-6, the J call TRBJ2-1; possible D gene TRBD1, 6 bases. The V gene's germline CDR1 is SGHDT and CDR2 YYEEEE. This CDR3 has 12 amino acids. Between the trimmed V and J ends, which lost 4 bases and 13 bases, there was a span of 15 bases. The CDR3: CASSRTDRAQFF. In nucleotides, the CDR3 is TGTGCCAGCAGCCGGACAGACAGAGCCCAGTTCTTC.

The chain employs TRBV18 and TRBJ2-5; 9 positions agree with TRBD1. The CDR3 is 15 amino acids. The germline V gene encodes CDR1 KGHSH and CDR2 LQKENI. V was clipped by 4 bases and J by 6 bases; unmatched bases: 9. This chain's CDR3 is CASSLTSGTGKTQYF. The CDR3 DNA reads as TGTGCCAGCTCACTTACCTCCGGGACAGGGAAGACCCAGTACTTC.

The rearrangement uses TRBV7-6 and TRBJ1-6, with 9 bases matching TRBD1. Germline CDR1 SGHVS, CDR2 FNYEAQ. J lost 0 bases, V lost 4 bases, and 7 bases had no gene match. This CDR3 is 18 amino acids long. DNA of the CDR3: TGTGCCAGCAGCTACCGCGGACAGGGGAGCTCCTATAATTCACCCCTCCACTTT. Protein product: CASSYRGQGSSYNSPLHF.

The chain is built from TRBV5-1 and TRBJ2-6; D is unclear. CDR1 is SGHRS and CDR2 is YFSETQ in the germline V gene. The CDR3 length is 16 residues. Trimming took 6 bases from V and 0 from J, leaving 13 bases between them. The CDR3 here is CASTRDPGSGANVLTF. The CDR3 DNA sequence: TGCGCCAGCACCCGCGACCCGGGCTCTGGGGCCAACGTCCTGACTTTC.

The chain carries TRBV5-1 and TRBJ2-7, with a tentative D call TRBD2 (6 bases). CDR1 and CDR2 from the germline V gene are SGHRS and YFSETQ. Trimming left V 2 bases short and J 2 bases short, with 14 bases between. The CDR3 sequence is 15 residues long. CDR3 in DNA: TGCGCCAGCAGCTTAAGTAGCGGCGAAACCTACGAGCAGTACTTC. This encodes CASSLSSGETYEQYF.

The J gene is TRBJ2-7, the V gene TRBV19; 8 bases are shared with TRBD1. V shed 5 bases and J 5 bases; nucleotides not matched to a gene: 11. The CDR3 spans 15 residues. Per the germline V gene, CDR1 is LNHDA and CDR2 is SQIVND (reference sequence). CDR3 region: CASSPVRTGNNEQYF. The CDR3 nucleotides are TGTGCCAGTAGTCCGGTAAGGACAGGGAATAACGAGCAGTACTTC.

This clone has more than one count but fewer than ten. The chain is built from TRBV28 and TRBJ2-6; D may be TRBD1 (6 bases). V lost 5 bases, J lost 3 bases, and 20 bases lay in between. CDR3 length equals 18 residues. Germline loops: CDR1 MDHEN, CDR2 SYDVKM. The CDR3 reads CASSLLTGGSGGANVLTF. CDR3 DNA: TGTGCCAGCAGTCTCCTGACAGGCGGTAGTGGTGGGGCCAACGTCCTGACTTTC.

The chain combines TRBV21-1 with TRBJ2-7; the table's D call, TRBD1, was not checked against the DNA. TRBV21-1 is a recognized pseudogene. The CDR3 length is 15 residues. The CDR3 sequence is CASSSRDRGYYEQYF. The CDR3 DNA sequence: TGTGCCAGCAGCTCCCGGGACAGAGGATACTACGAGCAGTACTTC.

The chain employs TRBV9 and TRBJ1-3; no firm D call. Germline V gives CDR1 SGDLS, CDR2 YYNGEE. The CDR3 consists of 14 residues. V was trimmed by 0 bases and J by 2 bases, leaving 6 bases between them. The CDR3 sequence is CASSVEPAGNTIYF. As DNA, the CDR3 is TGTGCCAGCAGCGTAGAGCCGGCTGGAAACACCATATATTTT.

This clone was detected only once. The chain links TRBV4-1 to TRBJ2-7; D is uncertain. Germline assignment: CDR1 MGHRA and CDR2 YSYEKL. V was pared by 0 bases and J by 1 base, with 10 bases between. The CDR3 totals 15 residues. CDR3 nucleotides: TGCGCCAGCAGCCAAGATATATCAGAATCCTACGAGCAGTACTTC. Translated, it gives CASSQDISESYEQYF.

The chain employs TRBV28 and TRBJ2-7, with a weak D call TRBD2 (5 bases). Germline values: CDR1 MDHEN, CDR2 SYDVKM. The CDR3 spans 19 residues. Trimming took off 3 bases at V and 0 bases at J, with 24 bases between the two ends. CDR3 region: CASSFGLGSGVWRSYEQYF. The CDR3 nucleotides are TGTGCCAGCAGTTTCGGCCTGGGCAGCGGAGTGTGGCGCTCCTACGAGCAGTACTTC.

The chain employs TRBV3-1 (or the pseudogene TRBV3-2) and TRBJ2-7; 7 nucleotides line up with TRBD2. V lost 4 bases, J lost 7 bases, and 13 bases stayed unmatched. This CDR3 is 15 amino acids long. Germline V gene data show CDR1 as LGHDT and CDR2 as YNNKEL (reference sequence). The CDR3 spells CASSRNLAVGLEQYF. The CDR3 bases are TGTGCCAGCAGCCGGAACCTAGCGGTAGGTTTGGAGCAGTACTTC.

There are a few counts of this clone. The CDR3 DNA sequence: TGTGCCAGCAGGTCGGGGTCTAGCGGGGTTAATGAGCAGTTCTTC. Translated: CASRSGSSGVNEQFF. This chain connects TRBV6-5 to TRBJ2-1, with 9 bases lining up with TRBD2. CDR3 length: 15 residues. V was pared by 6 bases and J by 7 bases, with 10 bases of the junction left unmatched. Germline V gene sequence: CDR1 MNHEY, CDR2 SVGAGI.

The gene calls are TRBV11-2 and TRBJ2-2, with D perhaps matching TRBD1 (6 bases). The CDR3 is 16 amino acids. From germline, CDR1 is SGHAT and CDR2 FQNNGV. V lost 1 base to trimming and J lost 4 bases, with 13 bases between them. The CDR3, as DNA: TGTGCCAGCAGCTTAGGTCAGGGGCCACCCACCGGGGAGCTGTTTTTT. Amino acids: CASSLGQGPPTGELFF.